Below, 3 T cell receptor beta chains from the same sample are listed, as sequenced in a study of identical twins. TCRdb fed the 5' RACE reads into MiXCR, producing one record per CDR3 protein. The sample holds about 520,000 distinct CDR3 sequences, roughly 21% seen once. These data also featured in a second study, about T cells expressing NK-cell markers.

The specimen was CD4+ T cells sorted from blood. These receptor sequences come from a woman aged 18 to 35 in good health.

This chain uses TRBV20-1 with TRBJ2-1; D possibly uses TRBD1 or TRBD2 (5 bases each). The CDR3 loop spans 17 amino acids. CDR1 and CDR2 from the germline V gene are DFQATT and SNEGSKA (reference sequence). The germline V and J ends were trimmed by 2 bases and 2 bases, with 19 bases remaining between them. The DNA for the CDR3 is TGCAGTGCTAGAATTTTCGGGGCAGGGCGCACCTACAATGAGCAGTTCTTC. The encoded protein is CSARIFGAGRTYNEQFF.

This chain links TRBV12-3 or TRBV12-4 with TRBJ1-2, with D unresolved. The CDR3 is 14 amino acids. Deletions cut 6 bases from V and 8 bases from J, with 19 bases between. CDR3 in amino acids: CASSSVGTGEGYTF. DNA of the CDR3: TGTGCCAGCAGCTCAGTGGGAACGGGTGAGGGCTACACCTTC.

The chain joins TRBV20-1 to TRBJ1-4; D is possibly TRBD1 (6 bases). The germline V gene encodes CDR1 DFQATT and CDR2 SNEGSKA (reference sequence). The CDR3 spans 13 residues. Trimming took 5 bases from V and 5 from J, leaving 12 bases between them. The CDR3 is CSAQRGTNEKLFF. The CDR3 DNA sequence: TGCAGTGCTCAGAGAGGGACAAATGAAAAACTGTTTTTT.